One and the same sample provided the 11 T cell receptor beta chains below, sequenced in a study of T cell repertoires in cytomegalovirus infection. In TCRdb, the reads were re-called with MiXCR into one record per CDR3 protein. The data contain approximately 990,000 distinct CDR3 sequences, around 30% of them singletons. Their antigens are not known. This material consisted of cultured CD8+ T cells from PBMCs, taken from culture after CMV antigen stimulation. The source of these receptors is a human donor in good health (CMV status not recorded). Some clones in this sample may be carry-over from other donors' samples.

This clonotype was recorded a few times. The chain links TRBV19 to TRBJ1-1; weak D call: TRBD1 (6 bases). CDR1 is LNHDA and CDR2 is SQIVND in the germline V gene (reference sequence). This CDR3 is 14 amino acids long. Trimming took off 3 bases at V and 4 bases at J, with 12 bases between the two ends. CDR3 sequence: CASSMDSFRTEAFF. The CDR3 DNA is TGTGCCAGTAGTATGGACAGTTTTCGCACTGAAGCTTTCTTT.

The gene calls are TRBV4-2 and TRBJ1-1; 10 positions match TRBD1. Trimming cost V 1 base and J 0 bases; bases outside gene matches: 14. CDR3 length: 20 amino acids. In germline, CDR1 is LGHNA, CDR2 YNFKEQ. In DNA, the CDR3 is TGTGCCAGCAGCCAAGGTTTTATAGGACAGGGGGTTTCTGTGAACACTGAAGCTTTCTTT. As protein: CASSQGFIGQGVSVNTEAFF.

In regard to this clonotype: Germline and junction disagree at one end, which may indicate a read error. The gene calls are TRBV19 and TRBJ2-2; D is possibly TRBD1 (6 bases). The CDR3 is made up of 16 amino acids. Germline V gene data show CDR1 as LNHDA and CDR2 as SQIVND (reference sequence). The CDR3 sequence is CVSGPARGPNTGELFF. CDR3 nucleotides: TGTGTCAGTGGTCCGGCCAGGGGACCCAACACCGGGGAGCTGTTTTTT.

This clonotype was detected once. The V call is TRBV28, the J call TRBJ1-5, with 7 bases fitting TRBD1. The CDR3 spans 17 residues. Germline CDR1 is MDHEN and CDR2 is SYDVKM. J lost 2 bases, V lost 3 bases, and 10 bases had no gene match. This CDR3 is CASSFISDRLGNQPQHF. DNA of the CDR3: TGTGCCAGCAGTTTTATTTCGGACAGGTTGGGCAATCAGCCCCAGCATTTT.

The chain has TRBV12-3 or TRBV12-4 and TRBJ1-5, with D hard to call. The V end lost 4 bases, the J end lost 3 bases, and 7 bases lay between the germline ends. This CDR3 region has 13 residues. The CDR3 DNA reads TGTGCCAGCAGTTCTTCAACCAATCAGCCCCAGCATTTT. It is translated as CASSSSTNQPQHF.

The V call is TRBV7-9, the J call TRBJ1-2; D not resolved. Trimming took off 1 base at V and 4 bases at J, with 7 bases between the two ends. The germline gives CDR1 SEHNR, CDR2 FQNEAQ (reference sequence). This CDR3 comprises 13 residues. CDR3 DNA sequence: TGTGCCAGCAGCTTAGATCTGAGCTATGGCTACACCTTC. Translated, it gives CASSLDLSYGYTF.

V usage is TRBV6-1 and J usage is TRBJ1-1; a possible D gene is TRBD1 (5 bases). This CDR3 contains 15 residues. V was shortened by 7 bases and J by 0 bases, with 15 bases between the two germline ends. CDR1 and CDR2 from the germline V gene are MNHNS and SASEGT. The CDR3 is CASTLTVGMNTEAFF. CDR3 in DNA: TGTGCCAGCACCCTGACAGTGGGTATGAACACTGAAGCTTTCTTT.

The J gene is TRBJ2-7, the V gene TRBV9; no reliable D call. Germline CDR1 reads SGDLS; CDR2 reads YYNGEE. The CDR3 covers 16 residues. V was trimmed by 2 bases and J by 4 bases, leaving 19 bases between them. CDR3 loop: CASSVSPRAETYEQYV. CDR3 nucleotide sequence: TGTGCCAGCAGCGTGAGCCCCCGGGCGGAGACTTACGAGCAGTACGTC.

This chain links TRBV29-1 with TRBJ1-2, with 7 bases identical to TRBD1. The CDR3 length is 15 residues. CDR1 and CDR2 (germline): SQVTM, ANQGSEA. The junction had 5 bases not matched to a gene; V was cut back by 0 bases and J by 1 base. CDR3 amino acids: CSVEDRDRDNYGYTF. CDR3 nucleotide sequence: TGCAGCGTTGAAGACCGCGACAGGGATAACTATGGCTACACCTTC.

This clonotype has a handful of counts. The chain joins TRBV6-5 to TRBJ1-2; 8 bases are a match to TRBD1. CDR3 length: 15 amino acids. The germline gives CDR1 MNHEY, CDR2 SVGAGI. V lost 2 bases, J lost 3 bases, and 5 bases stayed unmatched. CDR3 coding DNA: TGTGCCAGCAGTTACACCCCGGACAGGGACTATGGCTACACCTTC. It translates to CASSYTPDRDYGYTF.

This clonotype was counted only a few times. The V gene is TRBV6-5, the J gene TRBJ1-6; D uncertain. The CDR3 runs 19 residues. With 4 bases removed from V and 6 bases from J, the gap between germline ends came to 25 bases. CDR1 and CDR2 from the germline V gene are MNHEY and SVGAGI. The CDR3 nucleotides read TGTGCCAGCAGTTCCCGGTTTGACCAATATGGGAGAGGTAATTCACCCCTCCACTTT. This translates into CASSSRFDQYGRGNSPLHF.